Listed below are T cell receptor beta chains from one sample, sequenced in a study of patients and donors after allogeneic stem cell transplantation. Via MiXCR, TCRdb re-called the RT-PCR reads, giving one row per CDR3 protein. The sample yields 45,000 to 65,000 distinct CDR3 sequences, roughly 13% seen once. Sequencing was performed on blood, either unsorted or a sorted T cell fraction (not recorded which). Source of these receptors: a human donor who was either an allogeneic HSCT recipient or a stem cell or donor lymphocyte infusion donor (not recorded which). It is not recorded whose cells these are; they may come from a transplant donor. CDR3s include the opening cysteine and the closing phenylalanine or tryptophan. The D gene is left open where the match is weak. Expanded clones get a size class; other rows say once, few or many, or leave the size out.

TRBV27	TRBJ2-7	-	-	TGTGCCAGCAGTTTAGGCCAGGAGTACGAGCAGTACTTC	CASSLGQEYEQYF
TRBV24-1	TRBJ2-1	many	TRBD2	TGTGCCACCAGTGATCGACTAGCGGGACTCGACAATGAGCAGTTCTTC	CATSDRLAGLDNEQFF
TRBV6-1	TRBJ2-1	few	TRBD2	TGTGCCAGCATAAGGACTAGCGGGGTAAGAGCCTACAATGAGCAGTTCTTC	CASIRTSGVRAYNEQFF
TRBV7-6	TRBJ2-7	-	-	TGTGCCAGCAGCTTTGACTACTACGAGCAGTACTTC	CASSFDYYEQYF
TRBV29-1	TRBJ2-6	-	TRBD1	TGCAGCGTTCCAGACAGGGGATTGGCTGGGGCCAACGTCCTGACTTTC	CSVPDRGLAGANVLTF
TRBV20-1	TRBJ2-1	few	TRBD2	TGCAGTGCTAGTAGTGGACTAGAGTCCTACAATGAGCAGTTCTTC	CSASSGLESYNEQFF
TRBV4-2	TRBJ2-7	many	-	TGTGCCAGCAGCCAAGCCCGTACTAGGGCTTTCTCCTACGAGCAGTACTTC	CASSQARTRAFSYEQYF
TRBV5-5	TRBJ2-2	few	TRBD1	TGTGCCAGCAGCTTGAGGGACAGGGGGGACACCGGGGAGCTGTTTTTT	CASSLRDRGDTGELFF
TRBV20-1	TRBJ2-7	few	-	TGCAGTGCTCGGTACGGGGCTTCCTACGAGCAGTACTTC	CSARYGASYEQYF
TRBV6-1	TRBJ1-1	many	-	TGTGCCAGCAGGGCTGACAGAGGGGGCACTGAAGCTTTCTTT	CASRADRGGTEAFF
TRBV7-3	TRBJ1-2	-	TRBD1	TGTGCCAGCAGCCTAAACGGGCCGGGACAGGGAGGCTACACCTTC	CASSLNGPGQGGYTF
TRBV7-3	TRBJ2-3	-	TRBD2	TGTGCCAGCAGCTCACTAGCGGGAGTCCCAGATACGCAGTATTTT	CASSSLAGVPDTQYF
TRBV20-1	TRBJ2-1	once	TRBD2	TGCTGTGCTATGACTAGCGGGGGGTACAATGAGCAGTTCTTC	CCAMTSGGYNEQFF
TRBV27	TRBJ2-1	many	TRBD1	TGTGCCAGCAGTTCAGACGGGACAGCCGTCTACAATGAGCAGTTCTTC	CASSSDGTAVYNEQFF
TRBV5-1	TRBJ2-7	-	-	TGCGCCAGCAGATCCGGCGGGGGCCCCTACGAGCAGTACTTC	CASRSGGGPYEQYF
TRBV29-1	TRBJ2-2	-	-	TGCAGCGTCCAGGGGAACACCGGGGAGCTGTTTTTT	CSVQGNTGELFF
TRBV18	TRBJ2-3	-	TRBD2	TGTGCCAGCTCACTACGACTAGCGGGAGGGCCGGCAGATACGCAGTATTTT	CASSLRLAGGPADTQYF
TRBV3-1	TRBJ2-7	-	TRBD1	TGTGCCAGCAGCACCCGGGACAGGTGGGCTACTTACGAGCAGTACTTC	CASSTRDRWATYEQYF
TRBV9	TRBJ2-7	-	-	TGTGCCAGCAGCGTGGGGGGACCCTACGAGCAGTACTTC	CASSVGGPYEQYF
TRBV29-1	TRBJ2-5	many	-	TGCAGCGCTCGGGATTTGGAGACCCAGTACTTC	CSARDLETQYF
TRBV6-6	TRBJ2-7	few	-	TGTGCCAGCAGTTACTCGGACGGGGGTTGGGACGAGCAGTACTTC	CASSYSDGGWDEQYF
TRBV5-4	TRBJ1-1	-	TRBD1	TGTGCCAGTCGAGTCCAGGGGGGCGTTAGTGAAGCTTTCTTT	CASRVQGGVSEAFF